Listed here are 24 T cell receptor beta chains from one sample, sequenced in a study of regulatory T cells in long-lasting Graves disease. Time point of the sample: persistent/refractory GD, antithyroid drugs over 5 years with positive TRAb. Construction of the TCR library relied on RNA isolated from PBMCs. Investigators prepared the TCR beta libraries by applying iRepertoire HTBI primers and Arm-PCR of CDR3 regions. One entry per CDR3 protein, called by TCRdb with MiXCR from the multiplex PCR reads. The sample has about 470,000 distinct CDR3 sequences, around 21% seen once; the top ten hold less than 9%. The material was peripheral blood mononuclear cells (PBMCs), obtained when the disease was refractory, from a patient treated with antithyroid drugs. All receptors derive from a female donor with Graves disease.

The chain links TRBV20-1 to TRBJ2-1; a possible D gene is TRBD2 (5 bases). This CDR3 is 15 amino acids long. The germline V gene has CDR1 DFQATT and CDR2 SNEGSKA (reference sequence). Trimming left V 1 base short and J 9 bases short, with 19 bases between. DNA for the CDR3: TGCAGTGCTAGAGGTTTAAGATCCCCGGGATTTGAGCAGTTCTTC. Protein: CSARGLRSPGFEQFF.

In its sample, this clonotype was seen a few times. The V gene is TRBV6-2 or TRBV6-3, the J gene TRBJ2-7, with 10 positions matching TRBD1. V gave up 4 bases and J gave up 2 bases; unmatched junction bases: 8. CDR1 and CDR2 from the germline V gene are MNHEY and SVGEGT. This CDR3 comprises 16 residues. This CDR3 is CASSFPGQGGTYEQYF. Written as DNA, the CDR3 is TGTGCCAGCAGTTTCCCCGGACAGGGGGGCACCTACGAGCAGTACTTC.

This clonotype was seen ten or more times. V is TRBV2 and J is TRBJ2-2, with TRBD1 as a possible D gene (6 bases). V lost 7 bases, J lost 7 bases, and 13 bases lay in between. Germline CDR1 is SNHLY and CDR2 is FYNNEI. This CDR3 is 13 amino acids long. CDR3 bases: TGTGCCAGCACAGGGGCCAGGGGCGGGGAGCTGTTTTTT. Its protein product is CASTGARGGELFF.

This clonotype was counted only a few times. The genes are TRBV6-1 and TRBJ1-2, with TRBD1 matching 9 bases. The CDR3 extends over 13 amino acids. Per the germline V gene, CDR1 is MNHNS and CDR2 is SASEGT. The V gene end was trimmed by 6 bases and the J gene end by 13 bases; junction bases not matched to a gene: 12. The CDR3 is CASSHDRGIRTTF. CDR3 DNA: TGTGCCAGCAGCCACGACAGGGGGATCCGCACCACCTTC.

CDR3 nucleotide sequence: TGTGCCATCACCTCCAGGGAGAATGAGCAGTTCTTC. As protein: CAITSRENEQFF. This chain links TRBV7-9 with TRBJ2-1; D could derive from TRBD1 or TRBD2 (5 bases each). Germline V gene sequence: CDR1 SEHNR, CDR2 FQNEAQ (reference sequence). V shed 10 bases and J shed 7 bases, with 14 bases lying between them. The CDR3 has 12 amino acids.

The sample holds many counts of this clonotype. This chain uses TRBV7-9 with TRBJ2-5, with D perhaps TRBD1 (5 bases). The V end was cut by 7 bases, the J end by 0 bases, with 9 bases between. Germline CDR1 reads SEHNR; CDR2 reads FQNEAQ (reference sequence). The CDR3 contains 13 residues. CDR3 residues: CASTRTNQETQYF. The CDR3 DNA sequence: TGTGCCAGCACAAGGACAAACCAAGAGACCCAGTACTTC.

This clonotype turned up a few times. V gene TRBV19 combines with J gene TRBJ2-2; the D call may be TRBD1 or TRBD2 (5 bases each). V was clipped by 3 bases and J by 4 bases, with 18 bases between them. Germline loops: CDR1 LNHDA, CDR2 SQIVND (reference sequence). The CDR3 contains 17 residues. CDR3 nucleotide sequence: TGTGCCAGTAGTATGAGGACACCCCTGGGGAGCACCGGGGAGCTGTTTTTT. This sequence encodes CASSMRTPLGSTGELFF.

In its sample, this clonotype was seen many times. CDR3 nucleotides: TGTGCCAGCAGTTTATTGGGTACCGAGCAGTACTTC. Translated, it gives CASSLLGTEQYF. The gene calls are TRBV27 and TRBJ2-7; D not certain. V shed 1 base and J shed 6 bases, with 7 bases lying between them. This CDR3 spans 12 amino acids. Germline V gives CDR1 MNHEY, CDR2 SMNVEV (reference sequence).

This chain connects TRBV19 to TRBJ1-1; tentatively, D is TRBD1 (5 bases). The CDR3 is 17 residues long. V lost 4 bases and J lost 4, with 22 bases in between. In germline, CDR1 is LNHDA, CDR2 SQIVND (reference sequence). For the CDR3, the DNA is TGTGCCAGTAGTAGTATGAAAGCCGCCAGTAGGGGCACTGAAGCTTTCTTT. This gives the protein CASSSMKAASRGTEAFF.

V usage is TRBV19 and J usage is TRBJ1-3; 9 bases map to TRBD1. The V segment lost 3 bases and the J segment 0 bases; nucleotides outside the gene matches: 6. The CDR3 is 17 residues long. Germline V gene data show CDR1 as LNHDA and CDR2 as SQIVND (reference sequence). Here the CDR3 reads CASSINLGQGSGNTIYF. The CDR3 coding sequence is TGTGCCAGTAGTATTAATCTGGGACAGGGCTCTGGAAACACCATATATTTT.

The chain has TRBV7-9 and TRBJ2-3; TRBD2 aligns across 10 bases. V lost 5 bases to trimming and J lost 3 bases; unmatched junction nucleotides: 17. The length of the CDR3 is 19 residues. Germline-derived CDR1 and CDR2 are SEHNR and FQNEAQ (reference sequence). The DNA for the CDR3 is TGTGCCAGCAGCCCCCCGGAAGCTAGCGGGAGTTCTAGGACAGATACGCAGTATTTT. This gives the protein CASSPPEASGSSRTDTQYF.

The rearrangement links TRBV4-1 to TRBJ2-2; TRBD2 matches 11 bases. CDR3 size: 17 residues. Germline CDR1 and CDR2: MGHRA and YSYEKL. V was pared by 4 bases and J by 0 bases, with 4 bases of the junction left unmatched. This chain's CDR3 is CASSPEGLAANTGELFF. CDR3 nucleotide sequence: TGCGCCAGCAGCCCCGAGGGACTAGCGGCGAACACCGGGGAGCTGTTTTTT.

This rearrangement joins TRBV5-5 to TRBJ1-2, with D possibly matching TRBD1 (5 bases). V lost 3 bases to trimming and J lost 7 bases, with 19 bases between them. Germline values: CDR1 SGHKS, CDR2 YYEKEE (reference sequence). The CDR3 sequence is 15 residues long. The CDR3 sequence: CASSSDPLRGGGYTF. CDR3 DNA: TGTGCCAGCAGCTCCGACCCCTTAAGGGGAGGTGGCTACACCTTC. Full variable domain (rest looked up from reference TRBV5-5 and TRBJ1-2): DAGVTQSPTHLIKTRGQQVTLRCSPISGHKSVSWYQQVLGQGPQFIFQYYEKEERGRGNFPDRFSARQFPNYSSELNVNALLLGDSALYLCASSSDPLRGGGYTFGSGTRLTVV.

The chain joins TRBV7-9 to TRBJ1-2, with D unresolved. This CDR3 has 13 residues. CDR1 is SEHNR, CDR2 FQNEAQ, per germline (reference sequence). Trimming removed 3 bases from V and 6 bases from J, with 11 bases in between. CDR3 region: CASSFQPIDGYTF. CDR3 nucleotides: TGTGCCAGCAGCTTTCAGCCGATTGATGGCTACACCTTC.

This clonotype was seen repeatedly, ten times or more. The CDR3 region is CASSPGQGAIEQYF. In DNA form, the CDR3 reads TGTGCCAGCAGCCCGGGACAGGGGGCGATTGAGCAGTACTTC. The V call is TRBV11-2, the J call TRBJ2-7; 12 positions agree with TRBD1. J gave up 7 bases and V 5 bases, and 6 bases lay outside the gene matches. The CDR3 is 14 residues long. The germline gives CDR1 SGHAT, CDR2 FQNNGV.

In regard to this clonotype: A much bigger clone sits one base away, suggesting this may be a read error. Without the conserved terminal phenylalanine or tryptophan, this CDR3 likely stems from a read error. The chain uses TRBV10-1 and TRBJ2-5, with 15 bases fitting TRBD2. This CDR3 is 15 amino acids long. Trimming cost V 5 bases and J 5 bases; bases outside gene matches: 3. The germline CDR1 and CDR2 sequences are WNHNN and SYGVQD (reference sequence). The CDR3 coding sequence is TGCGCCAGCAGTTCCGGACTAGCGGGAGGGGAGACCCAGTACTCC. Its protein product is CASSSGLAGGETQYS.

This clonotype appeared many times. V is TRBV7-9 and J is TRBJ2-7; TRBD1 matches at 8 bases. The CDR3 is 14 amino acids. CDR1 SEHNR and CDR2 FQNEAQ come from the germline V gene (reference sequence). Germline trimming cut 5 bases from V and 4 bases from J; bases unmatched to any gene: 7. The CDR3 DNA reads TGTGCCAGCAGCCCTCAGGGGGCGGGGTACGAGCAGTACTTC. Protein sequence: CASSPQGAGYEQYF.

This clonotype was found a few times. The J gene is TRBJ2-7, the V gene TRBV3-1; 11 bases align to TRBD1. The CDR3 length is 16 residues. The trim removed 5 bases at V and 4 bases at J, leaving 10 bases unmatched. The germline gives CDR1 LGHDT, CDR2 YNNKEL (reference sequence). In DNA, the CDR3 is TGTGCCAGCAGCTATAACTCCGGGACAGGGGGTTACGAGCAGTACTTC. Protein sequence: CASSYNSGTGGYEQYF.

The sample holds a few counts of this clonotype. V and J are TRBV14 and TRBJ1-5, with D maybe TRBD1 (5 bases). Per the germline V gene, CDR1 is SGHDN and CDR2 is FVKESK. Trimming removed 3 bases from V and 7 bases from J, with 7 bases in between. The CDR3 runs to 12 residues. CDR3 sequence: CASSHGGQPQHF. The CDR3 nucleotides are TGTGCCAGCAGCCACGGGGGGCAGCCCCAGCATTTT.

The chain recombines TRBV7-9 with TRBJ2-1, with TRBD2 as a possible D gene (5 bases). The V gene lost 8 bases and the J gene lost 4 bases, with 12 bases spanning the gap. Germline V gives CDR1 SEHNR, CDR2 FQNEAQ (reference sequence). The CDR3 is 13 residues long. CDR3 bases: TGTGCCAGCTCGGGGTCACTGTACAATGAGCAGTTCTTC. Its translation: CASSGSLYNEQFF. Full variable domain (remainder filled in from reference TRBV7-9 and TRBJ2-1): DTGVSQNPRHKITKRGQNVTFRCDPISEHNRLYWYRQTLGQGPEFLTYFQNEAQLEKSRLLSDRFSAERPKGSFSTLEIQRTEQGDSAMYLCASSGSLYNEQFFGPGTRLTVL.

This clonotype was seen a few times. The CDR3 protein is CAISEQGAYEQYF. Written as DNA, the CDR3 is TGTGCCATCAGTGAACAGGGAGCCTACGAGCAGTACTTC. The chain employs TRBV10-3 and TRBJ2-7; possibly TRBD1 for D (6 bases). In germline, CDR1 is ENHRY, CDR2 SYGVKD. CDR3 size: 13 residues. V lost 3 bases, J lost 2 bases, and 8 bases lay in between.

This clonotype was seen at least ten times. The rearrangement joins TRBV6-1 to TRBJ2-7; the match to TRBD2 covers 14 bases. This CDR3 has 16 amino acids. Trimming cost V 4 bases and J 5 bases; bases outside gene matches: 7. Germline CDR1 reads MNHNS; CDR2 reads SASEGT. The CDR3 DNA sequence: TGTGCCAGCAGTGTCACGACTAGCGGGAGGGTGAACGAGCAGTACTTC. As protein: CASSVTTSGRVNEQYF.

This clonotype came up many times. The gene calls are TRBV20-1 and TRBJ1-2, with a tentative D call TRBD1 (5 bases). CDR3 length: 16 amino acids. Germline assignment: CDR1 DFQATT and CDR2 SNEGSKA (reference sequence). Trimming stripped 0 bases from V and 5 bases from J, with 19 bases between. The CDR3, as DNA: TGCAGTGCTAGAGATCGTCTCGGGACCCTCGTTTATGGCTACACCTTC. It encodes CSARDRLGTLVYGYTF.

The sample holds many counts of this clonotype. The J gene is TRBJ2-5, the V gene TRBV28, with TRBD1 as a possible D gene (6 bases). Germline V gives CDR1 MDHEN, CDR2 SYDVKM. Trimming took 6 bases from V and 2 from J, leaving 10 bases between them. This CDR3 spans 13 amino acids. The CDR3 bases are TGTGCCAGCAGACAGGGAATTCAAGAGACCCAGTACTTC. As protein: CASRQGIQETQYF.